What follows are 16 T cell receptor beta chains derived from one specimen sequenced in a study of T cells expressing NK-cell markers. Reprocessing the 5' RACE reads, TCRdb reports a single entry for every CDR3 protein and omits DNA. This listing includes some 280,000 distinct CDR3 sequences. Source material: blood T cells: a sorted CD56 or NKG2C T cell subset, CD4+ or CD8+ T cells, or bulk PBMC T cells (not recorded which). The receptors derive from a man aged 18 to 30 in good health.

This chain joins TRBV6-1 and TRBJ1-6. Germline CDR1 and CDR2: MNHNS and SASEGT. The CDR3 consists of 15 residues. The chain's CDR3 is CASIVSLLYNSPLHF.

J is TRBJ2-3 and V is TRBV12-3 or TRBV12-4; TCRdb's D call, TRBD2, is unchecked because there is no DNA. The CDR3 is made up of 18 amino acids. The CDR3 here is CASSQTGLAGEGTDTQYF.

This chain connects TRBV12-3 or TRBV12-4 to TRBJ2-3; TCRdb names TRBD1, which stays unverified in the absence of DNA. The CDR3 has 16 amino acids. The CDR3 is CASTWGGTGVTDTQYF.

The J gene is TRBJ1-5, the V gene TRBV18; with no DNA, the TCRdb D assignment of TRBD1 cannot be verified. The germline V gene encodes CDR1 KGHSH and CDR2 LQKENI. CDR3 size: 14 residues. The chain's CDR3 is CASSTRQGSSPQHF.

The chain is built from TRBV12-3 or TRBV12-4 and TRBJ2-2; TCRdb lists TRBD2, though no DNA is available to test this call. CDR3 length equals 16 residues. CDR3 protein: CASSFGLAGASGELFF.

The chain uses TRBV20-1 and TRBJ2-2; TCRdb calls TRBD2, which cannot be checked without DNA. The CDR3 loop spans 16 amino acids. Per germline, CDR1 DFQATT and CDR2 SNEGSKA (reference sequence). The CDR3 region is CSASSLSGSITGELFF.

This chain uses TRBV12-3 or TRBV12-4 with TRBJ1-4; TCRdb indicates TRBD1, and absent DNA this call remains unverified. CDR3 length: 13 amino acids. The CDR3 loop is CASSFGPNEKLFF.

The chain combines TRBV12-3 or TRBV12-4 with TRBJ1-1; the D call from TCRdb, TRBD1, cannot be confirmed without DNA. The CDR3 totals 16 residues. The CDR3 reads CASSPPYRGLNTEAFF.

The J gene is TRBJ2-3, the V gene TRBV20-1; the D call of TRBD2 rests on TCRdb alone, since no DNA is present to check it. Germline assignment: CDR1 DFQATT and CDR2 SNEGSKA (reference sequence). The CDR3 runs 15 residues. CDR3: CSAREVGEASDTQYF.

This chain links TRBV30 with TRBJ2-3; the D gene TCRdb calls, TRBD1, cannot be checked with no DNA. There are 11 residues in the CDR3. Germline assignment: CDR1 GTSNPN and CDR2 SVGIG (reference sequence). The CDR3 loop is CAGQGTDTQYF.

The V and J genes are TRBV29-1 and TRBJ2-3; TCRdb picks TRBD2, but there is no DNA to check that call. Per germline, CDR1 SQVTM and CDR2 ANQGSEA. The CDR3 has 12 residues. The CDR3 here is CSVGQSGDTQYF.

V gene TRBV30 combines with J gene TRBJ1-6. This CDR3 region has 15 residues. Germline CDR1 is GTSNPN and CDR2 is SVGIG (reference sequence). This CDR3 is CAWSDRVAYNSPLHF.

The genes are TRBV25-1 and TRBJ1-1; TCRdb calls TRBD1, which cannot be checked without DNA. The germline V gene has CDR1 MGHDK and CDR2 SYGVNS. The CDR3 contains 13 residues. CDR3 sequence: CASSEYRRGQAFF.

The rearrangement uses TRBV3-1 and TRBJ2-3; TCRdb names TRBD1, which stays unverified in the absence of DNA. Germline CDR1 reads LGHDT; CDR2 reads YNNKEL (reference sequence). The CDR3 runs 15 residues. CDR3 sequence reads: CASSQGTVKTDTQYF.

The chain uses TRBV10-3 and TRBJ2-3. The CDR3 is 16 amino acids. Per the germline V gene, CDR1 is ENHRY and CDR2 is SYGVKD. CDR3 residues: CAISESTSYRPDTQYF.

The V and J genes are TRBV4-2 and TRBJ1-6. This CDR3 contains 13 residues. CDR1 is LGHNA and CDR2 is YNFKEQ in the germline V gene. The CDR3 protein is CASSQDGSSPLHF.